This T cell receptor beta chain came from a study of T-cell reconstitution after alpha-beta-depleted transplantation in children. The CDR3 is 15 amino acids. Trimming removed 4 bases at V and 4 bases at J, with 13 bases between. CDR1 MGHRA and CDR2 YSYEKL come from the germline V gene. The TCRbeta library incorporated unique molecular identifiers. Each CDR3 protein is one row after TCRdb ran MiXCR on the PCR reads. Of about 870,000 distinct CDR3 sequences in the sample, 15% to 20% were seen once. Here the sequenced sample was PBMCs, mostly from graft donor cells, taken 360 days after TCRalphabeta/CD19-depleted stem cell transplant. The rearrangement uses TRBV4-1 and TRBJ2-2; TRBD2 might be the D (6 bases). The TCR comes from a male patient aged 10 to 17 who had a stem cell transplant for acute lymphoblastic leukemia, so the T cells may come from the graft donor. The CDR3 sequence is CASSPRRAATGELFF. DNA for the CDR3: TGCGCCAGCAGCCCGCGGAGGGCGGCCACCGGGGAGCTGTTTTTT.